This record covers a single T cell receptor (beta chain). The antigen remains undetermined. An end of the junction does not agree with germline; a read error may underlie this. The table came from immunoSEQ multiplex PCR; TCRdb's copy has only in-frame clones and leaves some out. There are just over 95,000 clones in the sample; less than 90% occur only once, and less than 10% lies in the top ten. This CDR3 has 13 residues. CDR1 and CDR2 from the germline V gene are SSHAT and FNYEAQ (reference sequence). The record originates from a study of radiation and T cells in renal cell carcinoma. Turning to the study itself: Nephrectomy followed 15 Gy stereotactic body radiation by 4 weeks.

The study's findings and limits: Pretreatment tumor biopsies were lacking, so baseline clonotypes are unknown. Top tumor clonotypes rose in blood 2 weeks post-radiation, then contracted.

Time point meaning: baseline pretreatment blood. Treatment reported: 15 Gy SBRT to primary tumor, nephrectomy 4 weeks later. Serial blood draws occurred at baseline and 2 and 4 weeks post-SBRT. The receptor was isolated from a middle-aged man with renal cell carcinoma. The material sequenced was blood, taken from a patient whose treatment included radiotherapy and nephrectomy. The chain links TRBV7-7 to TRBJ2-1; tentatively, D is TRBD1 (5 bases). Written as DNA, the CDR3 is TGTGCTAGCAGCTTAGGTCAGGGATATGAGCAGTTCTTC. It yields the protein CASSLGQGYEQFF.